This TCR beta chain is drawn from a study of CD4 T cells in relation to SARS-CoV-2 and coronaviruses. Unexposed donor CD4+ T cells date from about 2011-2018, before the COVID-19 pandemic. CD4+ T cells were isolated from the cells after around 9 days of culture. The length of the CDR3 is 15 residues. Per the germline V gene, CDR1 is SGHAT and CDR2 is FQDESV (reference sequence). The germline V and J ends were trimmed by 5 bases and 2 bases, with 16 bases remaining between them. The count of this clone is one. The antigen is not known. Data came from immunoSEQ multiplex PCR; TCRdb stores just in-frame clones and leaves some out. The sample shows approximately 27,000 clones, over 70% of them seen only once.

The specimen was CD4+ T cells from PBMCs, cultured in vitro. The rearrangement joins TRBV11-1 to TRBJ2-7; no reliable D call. The sequence was obtained from a human donor in good health. The CDR3 bases are TGTGCCAGCAGCCCTGACGGCGTGCTAACCTACGAGCAGTACTTC. This encodes CASSPDGVLTYEQYF.